Described below is a single T cell receptor (beta chain) sequence and its context. V was shortened by 4 bases and J by 5 bases, with 17 bases between the two germline ends. This CDR3 region has 15 residues. The germline gives CDR1 SGHDN, CDR2 FVKESK. This entry is derived from a study of blood T cell repertoires in COVID-19. Assay: immunoSEQ multiplex PCR; the TCRdb copy retains only in-frame clones and omits some. The table has around 140,000 clones, 75% to 90% seen once. The chain recombines TRBV14 with TRBJ1-2; no reliable D call. The sequenced material came from peripheral blood. The TCR was taken from a man aged 45 to 65 with active or convalescent COVID-19. This chain's CDR3 is CASSPGLLGTYGYTF. The CDR3 region has the DNA TGTGCCAGCAGCCCAGGACTGCTCGGTACTTATGGCTACACCTTC.